Below are 17 T cell receptor beta chains sequenced from a single sample in a study of cytomegalovirus exposure and HLA in healthy donors. PCR employed 60 Vbeta and 13 Jbeta primers. The data were produced by immunoSEQ multiplex PCR, yet TCRdb's version contains in-frame clones alone and is incomplete. This table holds approximately 190,000 clones, approximately 84% found once. The material sequenced was PBMCs. The receptors derive from a man in his fifties or sixties in good health and CMV-seronegative.

This sequence joins TRBV18 and TRBJ2-7, with TRBD1 matching over 7 bases. This CDR3 has 15 amino acids. Germline CDR1 is KGHSH and CDR2 is LQKENI. Trimming cost V 4 bases and J 2 bases; bases outside gene matches: 8. For the CDR3, the DNA is TGTGCCAGCTCACATACGACAGGGACCACCTACGAGCAGTACTTC. This gives the protein CASSHTTGTTYEQYF.

The V gene is TRBV7-2, the J gene TRBJ2-1, with 11 bases fitting TRBD1. V shed 0 bases and J 7 bases; nucleotides not matched to a gene: 14. Germline assignment: CDR1 SGHTA and CDR2 FQGNSA. The CDR3 loop spans 19 amino acids. The CDR3 here is CASSLAGFIRDRGTNEQFF. In DNA, the CDR3 is TGTGCCAGCAGCTTAGCTGGCTTCATCCGGGACAGGGGGACGAATGAGCAGTTCTTC.

V and J are TRBV18 and TRBJ2-3, with a tentative D call TRBD1 (6 bases). CDR1 KGHSH and CDR2 LQKENI come from the germline V gene. There are 16 residues in the CDR3. The ends were cut back, 3 bases at V and 2 bases at J, with 15 bases in the middle. This chain's CDR3 is CASSPKTGYATDTQYF. CDR3 nucleotide sequence: TGTGCCAGCTCACCTAAAACAGGGTATGCCACAGATACGCAGTATTTT.

The chain joins TRBV13 to TRBJ2-7, with D maybe TRBD2 (5 bases). This CDR3 has 14 amino acids. V lost 2 bases to trimming and J lost 5 bases, with 13 bases between them. The germline V gene encodes CDR1 PRHDT and CDR2 FYEKMQ (reference sequence). CDR3 sequence: CASSLLTSSNEQYF. CDR3 DNA sequence: TGTGCCAGCAGCTTATTAACTAGTTCTAACGAGCAGTACTTC.

The J gene is TRBJ1-2, the V gene TRBV7-9; D gene uncertain. This CDR3 is 15 amino acids long. Germline V gene data show CDR1 as SEHNR and CDR2 as FQNEAQ (reference sequence). Trimming took 1 base from V and 5 from J, leaving 14 bases between them. The CDR3 reads CASSLVPSREYGYTF. CDR3 in DNA: TGTGCCAGCAGCTTAGTCCCTTCCCGAGAGTATGGCTACACCTTC.

The chain links TRBV5-1 to TRBJ2-3; TRBD1 matches 8 bases. The trim removed 6 bases at V and 2 bases at J, leaving 8 bases unmatched. Germline assignment: CDR1 SGHRS and CDR2 YFSETQ. This CDR3 region has 15 residues. CDR3 coding DNA: TGCGCCAGCACCTTACAGGGGGAGCACACAGATACGCAGTATTTT. Translated: CASTLQGEHTDTQYF. Drawing the rest from reference TRBV5-1 and TRBJ2-3, the complete variable domain is KAGVTQTPRYLIKTRGQQVTLSCSPISGHRSVSWYQQTPGQGLQFLFEYFSETQRNKGNFPGRFSGRQFSNSRSEMNVSTLELGDSALYLCASTLQGEHTDTQYFGPGTRLTVL.

This clone has only a few counts. This sequence joins TRBV5-6 and TRBJ2-5, with 12 bases matching TRBD2. V trimming: 7 bases; J trimming: 5 bases; junction bases outside the gene matches: 6. Germline lookup yields CDR1 SGHDT and CDR2 YYEEEE. The CDR3 contains 14 residues. As DNA, the CDR3 is TGTGCCAGCGGAGGACTAGCGGGGACGGAGACCCAGTACTTC. Its translation is CASGGLAGTETQYF. Complete variable domain (other parts from reference TRBV5-6 and TRBJ2-5): DAGVTQSPTHLIKTRGQQVTLRCSPKSGHDTVSWYQQALGQGPQFIFQYYEEEERQRGNFPDRFSGHQFPNYSSELNVNALLLGDSALYLCASGGLAGTETQYFGPGTRLLVL.

The chain combines TRBV7-6 with TRBJ2-7, with 8 bases matching TRBD1. The CDR3 has 14 amino acids. CDR1 is SGHVS and CDR2 is FNYEAQ in the germline V gene. V dropped 4 bases and J dropped 2; count of bases not matched to a gene: 4. The CDR3 nucleotides read TGTGCCAGCAGCTCGGGACAGGTTACCTACGAGCAGTACTTC. Translation gives CASSSGQVTYEQYF. The complete variable domain, with remaining parts taken from reference TRBV7-6 and TRBJ2-7, reads GAGVSQSPRYKVTKRGQDVALRCDPISGHVSLYWYRQALGQGPEFLTYFNYEAQQDKSGLPNDRFSAERPEGSISTLTIQRTEQRDSAMYRCASSSGQVTYEQYFGPGTRLTVT.

The chain carries TRBV2 and TRBJ2-3; TRBD1 is a possible D gene (6 bases). The germline V gene encodes CDR1 SNHLY and CDR2 FYNNEI. This CDR3 region has 13 residues. The V and J ends lost 5 bases and 0 bases respectively, with 6 bases between them. CDR3 nucleotide sequence: TGTGCCAGCAGTACAGGGAGCACAGATACGCAGTATTTT. This gives the protein CASSTGSTDTQYF.

The rearrangement uses TRBV18 and TRBJ2-2, with D perhaps TRBD2 (5 bases). The CDR3 runs 15 residues. Trimming pared 3 bases from V and 6 bases from J, leaving 14 bases between. Germline V gene data show CDR1 as KGHSH and CDR2 as LQKENI. The CDR3 DNA sequence: TGTGCCAGCTCACCCGATAAGGGCGGGCCCGGGGAGCTGTTTTTT. This encodes CASSPDKGGPGELFF.

This chain uses TRBV11-3 with TRBJ2-5, with D hard to call. Germline V gene sequence: CDR1 SGHNT, CDR2 YENEEA. This CDR3 spans 15 amino acids. V was trimmed by 1 base and J by 2 bases, leaving 11 bases between them. The CDR3 DNA sequence: TGTGCCAGCAGCTTAGGGGCCGCCTCACAAGAGACCCAGTACTTC. It translates to CASSLGAASQETQYF.

The V gene is TRBV13, the J gene TRBJ1-5; 9 bases align to TRBD1. The CDR3 loop spans 15 amino acids. Germline CDR1 reads PRHDT; CDR2 reads FYEKMQ (reference sequence). With V trimmed by 0 bases and J by 5 bases, 2 bases remained unmatched. CDR3: CASSLGTGGHQPQHF. In DNA, the CDR3 is TGTGCCAGCAGCTTAGGGACAGGGGGGCATCAGCCCCAGCATTTT. Together with reference TRBV13 and TRBJ1-5, the CDR3 gives the full variable domain: AAGVIQSPRHLIKEKRETATLKCYPIPRHDTVYWYQQGPGQDPQFLISFYEKMQSDKGSIPDRFSAQQFSDYHSELNMSSLELGDSALYFCASSLGTGGHQPQHFGDGTRLSIL.

The CDR3 nucleotides are TGTGCCAGCAGTTTCTACCGGGGGGCCTACGAGCAGTACTTC. Protein: CASSFYRGAYEQYF. The genes are TRBV27 and TRBJ2-7; 7 nucleotides agree with TRBD2. Germline assignment: CDR1 MNHEY and CDR2 SMNVEV (reference sequence). The CDR3 is made up of 14 amino acids. The trim removed 3 bases at V and 2 bases at J, leaving 4 bases unmatched.

The chain links TRBV27 to TRBJ2-1; D is uncertain. The CDR3 is 16 amino acids. V shed 5 bases and J shed 0 bases, with 14 bases lying between them. Germline V gene sequence: CDR1 MNHEY, CDR2 SMNVEV (reference sequence). The CDR3 bases are TGTGCCAGCAGTCCGTCCCTACAGAGCTCCTACAATGAGCAGTTCTTC. Protein: CASSPSLQSSYNEQFF.

Only one count was recorded for this clone. The chain links TRBV4-2 to TRBJ2-2; D uncertain. The germline V gene has CDR1 LGHNA and CDR2 YNFKEQ. Trimming took off 11 bases at V and 6 bases at J, with 16 bases between the two ends. The CDR3 totals 13 residues. The CDR3 sequence is CASYWPEAGELFF. The CDR3 DNA follows: TGTGCCTCCTACTGGCCCGAGGCCGGGGAGCTGTTTTTT.

The genes are TRBV28 and TRBJ2-7; tentatively, D is TRBD2 (5 bases). Trimming pared 2 bases from V and 0 bases from J, leaving 5 bases between. The CDR3 sequence is 13 residues long. From germline, CDR1 is MDHEN and CDR2 SYDVKM. CDR3 residues: CASSLTSSYEQYF. The DNA of the CDR3 is TGTGCCAGCAGTTTAACTAGCTCCTACGAGCAGTACTTC.

This clone appeared once. The gene calls are TRBV27 and TRBJ1-1; 9 bases match TRBD1. The V gene end was trimmed by 5 bases and the J gene end by 7 bases; junction bases not matched to a gene: 11. This CDR3 contains 15 residues. In germline, CDR1 is MNHEY, CDR2 SMNVEV (reference sequence). The chain's CDR3 is CASSVTGGASFEAFF. The CDR3 DNA follows: TGTGCCAGCAGTGTCACAGGGGGCGCCTCTTTTGAAGCTTTCTTT.